This TCR beta chain was found in a study of identical twins. Many counts were recorded for this clonotype. Its matching antigen is unknown. The study, taken as a whole, reports: Monozygotic twin pairs showed more out-of-frame TCR alpha sharing than models estimated. Among beta out-of-frame sequences, excess sharing between twins appeared weaker.

V was clipped by 7 bases and J by 3 bases, with 19 bases between them. This CDR3 region has 15 residues. CDR1 is MNHEY, CDR2 SMNVEV, per germline (reference sequence). TCRdb used MiXCR to reprocess the 5' RACE reads, holding one entry per CDR3 protein. The sample yields about 430,000 distinct CDR3 sequences, approximately 17% seen once. The V call is TRBV27, the J call TRBJ2-7, with D possibly TRBD2 on 6 matching bases. The clonotype comes from a man in his forties or fifties in good health. The material sequenced was naive T cells sorted from blood. The CDR3 here is CASKWDAGSNYEQYF. DNA of the CDR3: TGTGCCAGCAAATGGGACGCGGGGTCGAACTACGAGCAGTACTTC.